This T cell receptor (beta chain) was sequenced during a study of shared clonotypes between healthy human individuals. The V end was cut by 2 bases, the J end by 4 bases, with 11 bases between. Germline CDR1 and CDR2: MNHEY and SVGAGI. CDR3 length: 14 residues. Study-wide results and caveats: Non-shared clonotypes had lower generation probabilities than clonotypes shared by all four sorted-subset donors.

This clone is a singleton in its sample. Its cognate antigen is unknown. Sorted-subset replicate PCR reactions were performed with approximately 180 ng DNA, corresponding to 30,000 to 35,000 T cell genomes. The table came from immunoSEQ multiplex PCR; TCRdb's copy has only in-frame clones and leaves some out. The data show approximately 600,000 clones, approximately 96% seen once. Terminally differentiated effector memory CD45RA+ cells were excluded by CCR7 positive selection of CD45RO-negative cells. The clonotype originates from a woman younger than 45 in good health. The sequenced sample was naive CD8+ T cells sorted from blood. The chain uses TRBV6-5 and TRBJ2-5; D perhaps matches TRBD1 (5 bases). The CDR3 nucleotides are TGTGCCAGCAGTTACATCAGGGCCCCAGAGACCCAGTACTTC. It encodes CASSYIRAPETQYF.